This TCR beta chain was obtained from a study of identical twins' blood T cells. This clonotype was seen a few times. Germline V gene data show CDR1 as DFQATT and CDR2 as SNEGSKA (reference sequence). This CDR3 contains 11 residues. Trimming took 2 bases from V and 5 from J, leaving 7 bases between them. MiXCR, applied by TCRdb to the 5' RACE reads, yields one record per CDR3 protein. There are fewer than 450,000 distinct CDR3 sequences in the sample; about 28% occur only once, and about 6% lies in the top ten. The TCR originated in a woman between 18 and 50 years old in good health. This chain links TRBV20-1 with TRBJ2-7; D unresolved. Sequencing was done on a sample of PBMCs. CDR3 region: CSARLVDEQYF. In nucleotides, the CDR3 is TGCAGTGCTAGATTAGTCGACGAGCAGTACTTC.